These 2 T cell receptor beta chains were all obtained from the same sample, sequenced in a study of blood T cell repertoires in COVID-19. Here immunoSEQ multiplex PCR was the method, and the copy in TCRdb shows in-frame clones only, minus some. The sample comprises roughly 230,000 clones, around 83% of which are singletons, and around 7% rests with the top ten. The sequencing input was peripheral blood. Every receptor here comes from a woman aged 50 to 60 with acute or convalescent COVID-19.

The chain uses TRBV7-9 and TRBJ2-7; tentatively, D is TRBD1 (6 bases). Trimming removed 4 bases at V and 4 bases at J, with 8 bases between. This CDR3 has 12 amino acids. Germline assignment: CDR1 SEHNR and CDR2 FQNEAQ (reference sequence). CDR3 in amino acids: CASSSGQYEQYF. The CDR3 region has the DNA TGTGCCAGCAGCTCCGGACAGTACGAGCAGTACTTC.

For the CDR3, the DNA is TGTGCCAGCAGGGAAACAGGGGGTTTTAATTCACCCCTCCACTTT. Its protein product is CASRETGGFNSPLHF. The chain uses TRBV6-1 and TRBJ1-6; 8 bases are a match to TRBD1. The length of the CDR3 is 15 residues. CDR1 and CDR2 from the germline V gene are MNHNS and SASEGT. J gave up 6 bases and V 6 bases, and 7 bases lay outside the gene matches.